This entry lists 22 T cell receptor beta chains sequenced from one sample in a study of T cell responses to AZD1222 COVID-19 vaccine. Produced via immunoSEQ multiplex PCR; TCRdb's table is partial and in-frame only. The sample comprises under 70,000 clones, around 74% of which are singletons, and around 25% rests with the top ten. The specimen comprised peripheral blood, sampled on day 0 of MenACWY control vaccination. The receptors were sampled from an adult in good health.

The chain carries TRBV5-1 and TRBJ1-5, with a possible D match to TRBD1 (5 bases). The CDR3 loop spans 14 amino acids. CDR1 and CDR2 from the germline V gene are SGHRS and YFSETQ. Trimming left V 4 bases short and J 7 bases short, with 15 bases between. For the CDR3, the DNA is TGCGCCAGCAGCCCTGGGACTGGGAGCCAGCCCCAGCATTTT. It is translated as CASSPGTGSQPQHF.

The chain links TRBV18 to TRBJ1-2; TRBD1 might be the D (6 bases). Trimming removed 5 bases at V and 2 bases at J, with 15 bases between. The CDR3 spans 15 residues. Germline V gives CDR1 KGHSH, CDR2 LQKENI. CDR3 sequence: CASSSRQEMNYGYTF. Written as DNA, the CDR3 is TGTGCCAGCTCAAGCCGACAGGAGATGAACTATGGCTACACCTTC.

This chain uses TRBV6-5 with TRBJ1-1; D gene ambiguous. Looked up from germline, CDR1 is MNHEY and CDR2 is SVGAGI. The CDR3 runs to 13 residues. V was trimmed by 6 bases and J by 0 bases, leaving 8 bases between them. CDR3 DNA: TGTGCCAGCAGCCCCCGGATGAACACTGAAGCTTTCTTT. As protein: CASSPRMNTEAFF.

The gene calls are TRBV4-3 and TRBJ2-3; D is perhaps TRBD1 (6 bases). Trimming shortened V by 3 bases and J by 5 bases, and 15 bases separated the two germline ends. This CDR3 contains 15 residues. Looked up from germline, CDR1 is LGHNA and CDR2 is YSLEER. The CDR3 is CASSQKRGKGDTQYF. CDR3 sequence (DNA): TGCGCCAGCAGCCAGAAGAGGGGGAAGGGAGATACGCAGTATTTT.

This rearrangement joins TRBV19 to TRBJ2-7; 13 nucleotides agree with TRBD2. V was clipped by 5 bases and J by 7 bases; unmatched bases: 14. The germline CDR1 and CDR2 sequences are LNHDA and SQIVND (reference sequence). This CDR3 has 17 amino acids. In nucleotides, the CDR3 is TGTGCCAGTAGTCCCCTCTTTACTAGCGGGAGGGCTGATGAGCAGTACTTC. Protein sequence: CASSPLFTSGRADEQYF.

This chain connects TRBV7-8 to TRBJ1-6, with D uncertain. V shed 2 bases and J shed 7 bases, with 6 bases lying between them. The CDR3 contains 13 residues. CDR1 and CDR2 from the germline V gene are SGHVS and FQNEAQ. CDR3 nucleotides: TGTGCCAGCAGCTTAAAGGCGAATTCACCCCTCCACTTT. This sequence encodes CASSLKANSPLHF.

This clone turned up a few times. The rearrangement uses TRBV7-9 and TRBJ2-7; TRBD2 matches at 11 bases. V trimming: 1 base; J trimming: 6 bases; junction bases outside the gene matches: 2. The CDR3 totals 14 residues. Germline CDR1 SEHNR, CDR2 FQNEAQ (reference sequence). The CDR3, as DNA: TGTGCCAGCAGCTTAGGACTAGCGGGAAGCGAGCAGTACTTC. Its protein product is CASSLGLAGSEQYF. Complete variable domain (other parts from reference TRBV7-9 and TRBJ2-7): DTGVSQNPRHKITKRGQNVTFRCDPISEHNRLYWYRQTLGQGPEFLTYFQNEAQLEKSRLLSDRFSAERPKGSFSTLEIQRTEQGDSAMYLCASSLGLAGSEQYFGPGTRLTVT.

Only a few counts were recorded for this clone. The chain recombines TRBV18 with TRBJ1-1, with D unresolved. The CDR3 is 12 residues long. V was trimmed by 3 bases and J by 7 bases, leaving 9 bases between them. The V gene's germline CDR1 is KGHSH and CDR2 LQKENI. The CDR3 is CASSPLEGEAFF. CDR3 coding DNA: TGTGCCAGCTCACCCTTGGAGGGTGAAGCTTTCTTT.

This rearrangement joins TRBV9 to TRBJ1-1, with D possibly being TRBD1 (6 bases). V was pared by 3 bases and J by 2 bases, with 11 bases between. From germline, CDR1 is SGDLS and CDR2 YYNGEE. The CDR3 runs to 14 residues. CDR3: CASSDRTANTEAFF. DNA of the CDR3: TGTGCCAGCAGCGATAGGACAGCCAACACTGAAGCTTTCTTT.

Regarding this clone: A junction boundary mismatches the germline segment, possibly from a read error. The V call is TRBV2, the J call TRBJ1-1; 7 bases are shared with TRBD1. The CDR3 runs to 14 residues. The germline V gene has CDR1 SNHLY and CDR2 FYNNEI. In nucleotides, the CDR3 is TGTGCCAGCAGTGAAGACAGGGGTTCCCCTGATGCTTTCTTT. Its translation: CASSEDRGSPDAFF.

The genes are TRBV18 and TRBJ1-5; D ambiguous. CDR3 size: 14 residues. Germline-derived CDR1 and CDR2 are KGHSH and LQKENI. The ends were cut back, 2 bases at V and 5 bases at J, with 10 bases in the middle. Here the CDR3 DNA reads TGTGCCAGCTCACCAGAGGGTAGTGATCAGCCCCAGCATTTT. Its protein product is CASSPEGSDQPQHF.

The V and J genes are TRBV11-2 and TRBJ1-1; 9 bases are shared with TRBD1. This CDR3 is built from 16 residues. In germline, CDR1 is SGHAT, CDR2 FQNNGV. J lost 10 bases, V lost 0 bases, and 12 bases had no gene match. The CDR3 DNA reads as TGTGCCAGCAGCTTAGAAGTAGGGACAGGGAAGGAGGGAGCTTTCTTT. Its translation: CASSLEVGTGKEGAFF.

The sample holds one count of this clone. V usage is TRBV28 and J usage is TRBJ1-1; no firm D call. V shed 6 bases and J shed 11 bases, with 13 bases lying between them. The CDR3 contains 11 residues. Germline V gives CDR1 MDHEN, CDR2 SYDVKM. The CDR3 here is CASSSTRYAFF. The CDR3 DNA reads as TGTGCCAGCAGCTCAACACGTTATGCTTTCTTT. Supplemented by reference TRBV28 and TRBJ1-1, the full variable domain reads DVKVTQSSRYLVKRTGEKVFLECVQDMDHENMFWYRQDPGLGLRLIYFSYDVKMKEKGDIPEGYSVSREKKERFSLILESASTNQTSMYLCASSSTRYAFFGQGTRLTVV.

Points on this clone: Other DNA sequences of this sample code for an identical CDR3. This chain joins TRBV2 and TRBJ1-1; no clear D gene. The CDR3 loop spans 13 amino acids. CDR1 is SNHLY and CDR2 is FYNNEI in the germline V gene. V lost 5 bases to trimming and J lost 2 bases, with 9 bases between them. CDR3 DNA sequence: TGTGCCAGCAGTTTTAGAGATAACACTGAAGCTTTCTTT. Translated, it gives CASSFRDNTEAFF.

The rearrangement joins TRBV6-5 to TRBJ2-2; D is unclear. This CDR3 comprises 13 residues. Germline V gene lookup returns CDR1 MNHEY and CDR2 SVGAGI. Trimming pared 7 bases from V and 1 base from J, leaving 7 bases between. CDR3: CASNPENTGELFF. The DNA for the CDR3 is TGTGCCAGCAACCCCGAGAACACCGGGGAGCTGTTTTTT.

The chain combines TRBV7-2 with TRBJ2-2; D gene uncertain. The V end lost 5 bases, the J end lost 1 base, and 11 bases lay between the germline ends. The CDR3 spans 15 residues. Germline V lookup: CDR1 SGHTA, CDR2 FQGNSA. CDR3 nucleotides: TGTGCCAGCAGCCCCTTGGGTCAGAACACCGGGGAGCTGTTTTTT. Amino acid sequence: CASSPLGQNTGELFF.

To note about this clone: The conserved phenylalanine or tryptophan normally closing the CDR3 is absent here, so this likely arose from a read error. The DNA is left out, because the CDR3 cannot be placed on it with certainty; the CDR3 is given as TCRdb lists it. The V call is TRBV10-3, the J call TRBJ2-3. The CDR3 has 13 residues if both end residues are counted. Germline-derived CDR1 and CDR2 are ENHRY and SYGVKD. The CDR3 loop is CAIRNPGPKILHL.

The CDR3 DNA reads as TGTGCCAGCAGTTGGGAGGGCGAGACCCAGTACTTC. It codes for CASSWEGETQYF. The chain recombines TRBV25-1 with TRBJ2-5, with TRBD2 matching 7 bases. This CDR3 contains 12 residues. Germline V CDR1 and CDR2: MGHDK, SYGVNS. With 5 bases clipped from V and 5 bases from J, the junction kept 2 bases outside the gene matches. The full variable domain, in which reference TRBV25-1 and TRBJ2-5 provide the parts outside the CDR3, is EADIYQTPRYLVIGTGKKITLECSQTMGHDKMYWYQQDPGMELHLIHYSYGVNSTEKGDLSSESTVSRIRTEHFPLTLESARPSHTSQYLCASSWEGETQYFGPGTRLLVL.

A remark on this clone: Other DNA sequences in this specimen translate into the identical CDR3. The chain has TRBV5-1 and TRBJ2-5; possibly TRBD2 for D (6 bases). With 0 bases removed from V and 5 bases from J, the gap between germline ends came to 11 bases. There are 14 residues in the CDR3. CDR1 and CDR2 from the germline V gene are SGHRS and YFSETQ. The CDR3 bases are TGCGCCAGCAGCTTGGTCGCGGCGGGGGAGACCCAGTACTTC. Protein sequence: CASSLVAAGETQYF.

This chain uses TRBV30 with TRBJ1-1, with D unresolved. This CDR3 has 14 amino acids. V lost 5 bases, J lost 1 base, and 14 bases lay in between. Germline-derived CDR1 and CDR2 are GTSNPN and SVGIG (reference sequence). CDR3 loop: CAWQLRRTNTEAFF. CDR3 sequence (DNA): TGTGCCTGGCAATTGAGAAGAACGAACACTGAAGCTTTCTTT. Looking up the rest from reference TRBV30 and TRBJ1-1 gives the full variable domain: SQTIHQWPATLVQPVGSPLSLECTVEGTSNPNLYWYRQAAGRGLQLLFYSVGIGQISSEVPQNLSASRPQDRQFILSSKKLLLSDSGFYLCAWQLRRTNTEAFFGQGTRLTVV.

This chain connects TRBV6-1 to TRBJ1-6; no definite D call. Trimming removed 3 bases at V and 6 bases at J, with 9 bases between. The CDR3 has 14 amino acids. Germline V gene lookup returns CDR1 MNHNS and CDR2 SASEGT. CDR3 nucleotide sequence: TGTGCCAGCAGTGATCGGGCAGTTAATTCACCCCTCCACTTT. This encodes CASSDRAVNSPLHF.

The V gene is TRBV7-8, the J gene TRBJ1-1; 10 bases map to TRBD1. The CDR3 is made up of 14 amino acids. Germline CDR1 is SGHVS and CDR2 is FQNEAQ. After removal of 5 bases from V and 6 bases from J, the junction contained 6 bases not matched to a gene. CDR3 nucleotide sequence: TGTGCCAGCAGCCCAGGACAGGGGGGACCTGAAGCTTTCTTT. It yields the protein CASSPGQGGPEAFF.